This is a list of T cell receptor beta chains from one sample in a study of shared clonotypes between healthy human individuals. The protocol was immunoSEQ multiplex PCR, while the TCRdb copy is restricted to in-frame clones and leaves out a portion. Of approximately 2,200,000 clones detected, 85% to 95% appear once; the ten largest clones hold approximately 1.7%. The material sequenced was naive CD8+ T cells from PBMCs. The receptors here all came from a man younger than 35 in good health. Some clones in this sample may be carry-over from other donors' samples. Both conserved end residues are part of each CDR3. A D gene is named only where the DNA matches it firmly. Size is stated for part of the rows, as once, few or many counts, or as a class when the clone is expanded.

size: once
J: TRBJ2-7
D: .
V: TRBV4-3
DNA: TGCGCCAGCAGCCAAGAGTGGGGGCTCCCCTCGAACGAGCAGTACTTC
CDR3: CASSQEWGLPSNEQYF

size: once
J: TRBJ1-5
D: .
V: TRBV7-9
DNA: TGTGCCAGCAGCCCGATGGGGGGCCTCAATCAGCCCCAGCATTTT
CDR3: CASSPMGGLNQPQHF

size: .
J: TRBJ1-1
D: .
V: TRBV19
DNA: TGTGCCAGTAGTATAGGGCAGACTGAAGCTTTCTTT
CDR3: CASSIGQTEAFF

size: .
J: TRBJ2-7
D: TRBD2
V: TRBV7-9
DNA: TGTGCCTCGCGGGGCGGGAGCTCCTACGAGCAGTACTTC
CDR3: CASRGGSSYEQYF

size: .
J: TRBJ2-1
D: TRBD1
V: TRBV28
DNA: TGTGCCAGCAGTTTAGAGGACAGGGCGCGCAATGAGCAGTTCTTC
CDR3: CASSLEDRARNEQFF

size: .
J: TRBJ2-7
D: .
V: TRBV29-1
DNA: TGCAGCGTTGGTCAGGGTACCTACGAGCAGTACTTC
CDR3: CSVGQGTYEQYF

size: .
J: TRBJ2-7
D: .
V: TRBV28
DNA: TGTGCCAGCAGTTTATTAGGGCAGGGGATGAGGCAGTACTTC
CDR3: CASSLLGQGMRQYF

size: few
J: TRBJ1-1
D: .
V: TRBV27
DNA: TGTGCCAGCAGTGTCGGGGAGACAGGAAGAGCTTTCTTT
CDR3: CASSVGETGRAFF

size: .
J: TRBJ1-2
D: TRBD1
V: TRBV7-9
DNA: TGTGCCAGCCAATCAGCCCGGGACAGGGGGAACTATGGCTACACCTTC
CDR3: CASQSARDRGNYGYTF

size: .
J: TRBJ2-7
D: .
V: TRBV28
DNA: TGTGCCAGCAGTTACCCGGATACCTACGAGCAGTACTTC
CDR3: CASSYPDTYEQYF

size: .
J: TRBJ2-7
D: TRBD2
V: TRBV7-6
DNA: TGTGCCAGCAGCTTAGCGGGAGGGTTTGGTTACGAGCAGTACTTC
CDR3: CASSLAGGFGYEQYF

size: .
J: TRBJ2-7
D: .
V: TRBV5-5
DNA: TGTGCCAGCACCCTGGACGGCTACGAGCAGTACTTC
CDR3: CASTLDGYEQYF

size: .
J: TRBJ2-3
D: .
V: TRBV10-1
DNA: TGCGCCCACCAGTATAGCACAGATACGCAGTATTTT
CDR3: CAHQYSTDTQYF

size: .
J: TRBJ2-7
D: .
V: TRBV29-1
DNA: TGCAGCGTTGACCCCGCAGGGGGGGGCTACGAGCAGTACTTC
CDR3: CSVDPAGGGYEQYF

size: .
J: TRBJ2-1
D: TRBD2
V: TRBV9
DNA: TGTGCCAGCAGCCCAGGACTAGCGGGGGGTTATAAAGAGCAGTTCTTC
CDR3: CASSPGLAGGYKEQFF

size: .
J: TRBJ2-1
D: .
V: TRBV6-1
DNA: TGTGCCAGCAGAGGCTGGGGTGGGAATGAGCAGTTCTTC
CDR3: CASRGWGGNEQFF

size: .
J: TRBJ2-7
D: TRBD1
V: TRBV29-1
DNA: TGCAGCCCGTGCCGGGACAGGGACGGCGAGCAGTACTTC
CDR3: CSPCRDRDGEQYF

size: .
J: TRBJ2-3
D: .
V: TRBV29-1
DNA: TGCAGCGCGAGAGAGGTTACCACAGATACGCAGTATTTT
CDR3: CSAREVTTDTQYF

size: .
J: TRBJ1-1
D: .
V: TRBV25-1
DNA: TGTGCCAGCAGGAACACTGAAGCTTTCTTT
CDR3: CASRNTEAFF

size: .
J: TRBJ2-7
D: .
V: TRBV25-1
DNA: TGTGCCAGCGCTGGTGGGCGATGGTACGAGCAGTACTTC
CDR3: CASAGGRWYEQYF

size: .
J: TRBJ2-7
D: .
V: TRBV5-1
DNA: TGCGCCAGCAGCCCAGTCAGGCTGGGGAGCTCCTACGAGCAGTACTTC
CDR3: CASSPVRLGSSYEQYF

size: .
J: TRBJ1-5
D: TRBD1
V: TRBV19
DNA: TGTGCCAGCCAGGACAGGGTGGATCAGCCCCAGCATTTT
CDR3: CASQDRVDQPQHF

size: once
J: TRBJ2-1
D: TRBD2
V: TRBV4-3
DNA: TGCGCCAGCAGCCAAGGGACTAGCGGCTACAATGAGCAGTTCTTC
CDR3: CASSQGTSGYNEQFF

size: .
J: TRBJ2-5
D: .
V: TRBV29-1
DNA: TGCAGCGTTGAAGTCGGCCCAGAAGAGACCCAGTACTTC
CDR3: CSVEVGPEETQYF

size: .
J: TRBJ1-5
D: .
V: TRBV27
DNA: TGTGCCAGCAGTCCCTACATCAATCAGCCCCAGCATTTT
CDR3: CASSPYINQPQHF

size: .
J: TRBJ2-5
D: TRBD2
V: TRBV28
DNA: TGTGCCAGCAGTTACCCCCGGAGCGGGGCCGCCTTGGGCAAAGAGACCCAGTACTTC
CDR3: CASSYPRSGAALGKETQYF

size: .
J: TRBJ2-7
D: .
V: TRBV27
DNA: TGTGCCAGCAGTTTATCCCTCACCTACGAGCAGTACTTC
CDR3: CASSLSLTYEQYF

size: .
J: TRBJ2-2
D: .
V: TRBV4-3
DNA: TGCGCCAGCAGCCTCGGAAGGTACACCGGGGAGCTGTTTTTT
CDR3: CASSLGRYTGELFF

size: .
J: TRBJ1-1
D: TRBD1
V: TRBV4-3
DNA: TGCGCCAGCAGCCTGGACAGGGGGCTGAGAACTGAAGCTTTCTTT
CDR3: CASSLDRGLRTEAFF

size: .
J: TRBJ2-7
D: .
V: TRBV6-6
DNA: TGTGCCAGCAGTTACGCGGGACAGTCCTACGAGCAGTACTTC
CDR3: CASSYAGQSYEQYF

size: .
J: TRBJ1-1
D: TRBD1
V: TRBV4-1
DNA: TGCGCCAGCAGCCAAGATCGGAAGGGGGCGGACACTGAAGCTTTCTTT
CDR3: CASSQDRKGADTEAFF

size: .
J: TRBJ1-2
D: .
V: TRBV5-1
DNA: TGCGCCAGCAGCCCAACATGGGGGTGGTATGGCTACACCTTC
CDR3: CASSPTWGWYGYTF

size: .
J: TRBJ1-2
D: .
V: TRBV7-9
DNA: TGTGCCAGCAGCGACAGTCCGTATGGCTACACCTTC
CDR3: CASSDSPYGYTF

size: .
J: TRBJ2-7
D: TRBD1
V: TRBV5-1
DNA: TGCGCCAGCAGCTTTGCAGGGGGAGACTACGAGCAGTACTTC
CDR3: CASSFAGGDYEQYF

size: .
J: TRBJ2-2
D: .
V: TRBV7-6
DNA: TGTGCCAGCAGCTTGGCAACTCAGACGAACACCGGGGAGCTGTTTTTT
CDR3: CASSLATQTNTGELFF

size: .
J: TRBJ2-1
D: .
V: TRBV7-9
DNA: TGTGCCAGCACCACTAGGCTCCCCGAGGCATACAATGAGCAGTTCTTC
CDR3: CASTTRLPEAYNEQFF

size: .
J: TRBJ2-2
D: TRBD2
V: TRBV4-2
DNA: TGTGCCAGCAGCCAAGGAGGGGCAGCGGGAGGGCCTTTTACCGGGGAGCTGTTTTTT
CDR3: CASSQGGAAGGPFTGELFF

size: .
J: TRBJ2-7
D: .
V: TRBV7-2
DNA: TGTGCCAGCAGCCCCCGTGGGGCTAAATACTCACTGATTTCCTACGAGCAGTACTTC
CDR3: CASSPRGAKYSLISYEQYF

size: .
J: TRBJ2-1
D: TRBD2
V: TRBV7-8
DNA: TGTGCCAGCAGTTCCACTAGCGGGGCTTACAATGAGCAGTTCTTC
CDR3: CASSSTSGAYNEQFF

size: .
J: TRBJ1-2
D: .
V: TRBV7-9
DNA: TGTGCCAGCAGGGCCGGGACCTTTGGTGGCTACACCTTC
CDR3: CASRAGTFGGYTF

size: .
J: TRBJ2-1
D: .
V: TRBV4-3
DNA: TGCGCCAGCAGCCCCCGGGGGTACTCCCTCAATGAGCAGTTCTTC
CDR3: CASSPRGYSLNEQFF

size: .
J: TRBJ2-7
D: TRBD2
V: TRBV7-2
DNA: TGTGCCAGCAGCCCCCGGACTAGCGGTTATCCCTACGAGCAGTACTTC
CDR3: CASSPRTSGYPYEQYF